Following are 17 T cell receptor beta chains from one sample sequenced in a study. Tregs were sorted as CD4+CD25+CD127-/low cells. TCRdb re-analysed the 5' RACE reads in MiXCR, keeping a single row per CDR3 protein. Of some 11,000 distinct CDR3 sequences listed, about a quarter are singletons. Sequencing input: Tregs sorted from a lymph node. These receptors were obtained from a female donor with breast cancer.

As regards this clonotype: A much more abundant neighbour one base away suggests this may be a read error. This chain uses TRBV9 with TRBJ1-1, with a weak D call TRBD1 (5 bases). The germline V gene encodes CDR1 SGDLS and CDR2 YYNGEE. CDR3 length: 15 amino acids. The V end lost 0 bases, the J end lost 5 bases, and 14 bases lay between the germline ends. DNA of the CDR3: TGTGCCAGCAGCGTAGAAGGGGACTCAGGGACTGAAGCTTTCTTT. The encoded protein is CASSVEGDSGTEAFF.

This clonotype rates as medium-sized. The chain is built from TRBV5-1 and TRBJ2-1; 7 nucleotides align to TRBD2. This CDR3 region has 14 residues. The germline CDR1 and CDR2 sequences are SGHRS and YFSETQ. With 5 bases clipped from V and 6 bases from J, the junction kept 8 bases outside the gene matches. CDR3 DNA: TGCGCCAGCAGGGGCGGGAGCTCAGGCAATGAGCAGTTCTTC. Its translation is CASRGGSSGNEQFF.

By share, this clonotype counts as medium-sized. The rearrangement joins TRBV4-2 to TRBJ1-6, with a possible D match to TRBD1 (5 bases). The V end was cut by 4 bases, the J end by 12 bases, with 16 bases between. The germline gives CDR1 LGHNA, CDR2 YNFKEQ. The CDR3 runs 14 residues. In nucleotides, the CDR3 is TGTGCCAGCAGCCCCCCCGGGACCGAAGAACCCCTCCACTTT. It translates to CASSPPGTEEPLHF.

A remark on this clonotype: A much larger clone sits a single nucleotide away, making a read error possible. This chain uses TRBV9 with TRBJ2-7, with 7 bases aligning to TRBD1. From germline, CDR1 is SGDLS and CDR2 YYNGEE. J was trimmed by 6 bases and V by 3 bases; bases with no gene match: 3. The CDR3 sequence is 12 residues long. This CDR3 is CASSDRGCEQYF. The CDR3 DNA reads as TGTGCCAGCAGCGACAGGGGCTGCGAGCAGTACTTC.

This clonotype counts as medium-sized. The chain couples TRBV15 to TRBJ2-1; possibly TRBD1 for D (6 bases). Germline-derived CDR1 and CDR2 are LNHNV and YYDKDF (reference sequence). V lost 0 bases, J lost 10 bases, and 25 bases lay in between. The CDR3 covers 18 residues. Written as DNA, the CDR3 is TGTGCCACCAGCAGAGATCTCTTGGTGGACAGCTTCGTGTGGGAGCAGTTCTTC. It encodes CATSRDLLVDSFVWEQFF.

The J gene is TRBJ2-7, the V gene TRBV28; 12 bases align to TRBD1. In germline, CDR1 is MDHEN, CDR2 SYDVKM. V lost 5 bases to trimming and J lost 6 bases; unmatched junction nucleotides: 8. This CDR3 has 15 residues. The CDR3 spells CASSRIRDRGLEQYF. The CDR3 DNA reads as TGTGCCAGCAGTCGAATCCGGGACAGGGGGCTCGAGCAGTACTTC. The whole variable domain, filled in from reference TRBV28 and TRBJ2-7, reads DVKVTQSSRYLVKRTGEKVFLECVQDMDHENMFWYRQDPGLGLRLIYFSYDVKMKEKGDIPEGYSVSREKKERFSLILESASTNQTSMYLCASSRIRDRGLEQYFGPGTRLTVT.

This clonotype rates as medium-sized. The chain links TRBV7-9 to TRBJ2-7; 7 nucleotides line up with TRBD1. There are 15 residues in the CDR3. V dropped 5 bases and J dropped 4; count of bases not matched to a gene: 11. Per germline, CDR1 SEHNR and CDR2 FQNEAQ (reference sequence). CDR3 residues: CASSPRDSARYEQYF. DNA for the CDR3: TGTGCCAGCAGCCCGAGGGACAGCGCCCGATACGAGCAGTACTTC.

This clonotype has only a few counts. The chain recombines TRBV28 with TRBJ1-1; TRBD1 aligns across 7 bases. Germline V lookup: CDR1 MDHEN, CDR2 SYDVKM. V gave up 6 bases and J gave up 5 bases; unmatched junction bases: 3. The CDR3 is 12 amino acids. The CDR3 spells CASSYRGTEAFF. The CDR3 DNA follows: TGTGCCAGCAGCTACAGGGGAACTGAAGCTTTCTTT.

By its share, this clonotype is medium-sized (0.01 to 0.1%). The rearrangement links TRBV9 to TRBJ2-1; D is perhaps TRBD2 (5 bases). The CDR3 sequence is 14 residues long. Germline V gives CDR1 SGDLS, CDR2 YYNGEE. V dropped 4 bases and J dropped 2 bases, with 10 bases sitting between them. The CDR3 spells CASSSEATYNEQFF. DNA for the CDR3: TGTGCCAGCAGCTCGGAGGCCACCTACAATGAGCAGTTCTTC.

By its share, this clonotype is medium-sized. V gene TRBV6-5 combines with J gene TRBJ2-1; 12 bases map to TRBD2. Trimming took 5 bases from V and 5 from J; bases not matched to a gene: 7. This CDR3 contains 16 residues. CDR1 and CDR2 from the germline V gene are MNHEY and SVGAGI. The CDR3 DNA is TGTGCCAGCAGTAATCTAGCGGGGGGGGAGAACAATGAGCAGTTCTTC. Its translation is CASSNLAGGENNEQFF.

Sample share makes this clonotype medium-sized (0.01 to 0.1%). The chain's CDR3 is CASSLTIDGYTF. DNA of the CDR3: TGTGCCAGCAGTCTCACGATCGATGGCTACACCTTC. V usage is TRBV12-3 or TRBV12-4 and J usage is TRBJ1-2, with unresolved D. Trimming removed 5 bases from V and 6 bases from J, with 10 bases in between. CDR3 length: 12 amino acids.

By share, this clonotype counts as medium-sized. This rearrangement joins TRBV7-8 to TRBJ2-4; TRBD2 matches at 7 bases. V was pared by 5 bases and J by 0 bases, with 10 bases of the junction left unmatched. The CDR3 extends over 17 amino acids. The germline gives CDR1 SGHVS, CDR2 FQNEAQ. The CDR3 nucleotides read TGTGCCAGCAGCCCTGGGCGGGCGGGGGTAGCCAAAAACATTCAGTACTTC. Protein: CASSPGRAGVAKNIQYF.

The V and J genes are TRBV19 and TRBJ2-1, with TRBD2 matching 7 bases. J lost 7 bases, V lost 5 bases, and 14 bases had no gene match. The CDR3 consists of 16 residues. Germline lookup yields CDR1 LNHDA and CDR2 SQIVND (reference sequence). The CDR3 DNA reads TGTGCCAGTAGTTTTCCGGGACTATGGAGGCGGAATGAGCAGTTCTTC. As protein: CASSFPGLWRRNEQFF.

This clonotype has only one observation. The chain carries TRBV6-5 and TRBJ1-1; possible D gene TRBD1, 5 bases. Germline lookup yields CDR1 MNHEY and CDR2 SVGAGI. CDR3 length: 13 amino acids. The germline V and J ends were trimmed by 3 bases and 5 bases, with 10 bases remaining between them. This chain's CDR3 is CASSYQGRTEAFF. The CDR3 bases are TGTGCCAGCAGTTATCAGGGTCGGACTGAAGCTTTCTTT.

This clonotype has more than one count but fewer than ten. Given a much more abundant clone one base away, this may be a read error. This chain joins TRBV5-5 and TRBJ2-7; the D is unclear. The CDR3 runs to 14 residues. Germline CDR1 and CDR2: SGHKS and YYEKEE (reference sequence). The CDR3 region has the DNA TGTGCCAGCAGCTTGTCAATTAGGGTCTACGGGCAGTACTTC. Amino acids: CASSLSIRVYGQYF.

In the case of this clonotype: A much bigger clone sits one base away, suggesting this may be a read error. CDR3 amino acids: CASGGYLSYEQYF. CDR3 sequence (DNA): TGTGCCAGCGGTGGCTATCTCTCCTACGAGCAGTACTTC. The rearrangement links TRBV6-1 to TRBJ2-7, with no clear D. Germline assignment: CDR1 MNHNS and CDR2 SASEGT. The germline V and J ends were trimmed by 8 bases and 0 bases, with 11 bases remaining between them. The CDR3 length is 13 residues.

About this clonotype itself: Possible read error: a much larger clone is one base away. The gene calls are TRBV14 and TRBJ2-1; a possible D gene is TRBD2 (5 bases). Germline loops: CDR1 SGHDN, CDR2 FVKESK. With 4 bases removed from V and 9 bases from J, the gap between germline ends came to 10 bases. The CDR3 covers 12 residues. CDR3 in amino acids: CASSPLEGEQFF. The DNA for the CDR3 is TGTGCCAGCAGCCCATTAGAGGGTGAGCAGTTCTTC.